This T cell receptor (beta chain) was recorded in a study of shared clonotypes between healthy human individuals (dated by TCRdb to between 2020 and 2021). General notes on the study: Three men and a couple of women, aged 18 to 49 years, made up the cohort. Blood TCR repertoires of a handful of healthy adults were deeply sequenced to estimate repertoire size and the extent of clonotype sharing between individuals. Per donor, three plates each were used for CD4 naive and CD4 memory, two for CD8 naive, and one for CD8 memory. Between about 0.8 and 9 billion PBMCs per donor were obtained by leukapheresis. Libraries were prepared and TCR repertoires were sequenced by different laboratories using diverse techniques, in order to increase sequencing depth and limit assay-specific biases.

About this clone itself: Its cognate antigen has yet to be identified. Base qualities are not provided; no much larger clone lies one nucleotide away.

Paper-wide results and their limitations: Rarefaction of sorted-subset datasets indicated incomplete sequencing despite the large sequencing depth. Sampling was limited to blood, and TCR repertoires in tissue likely differ from TCR repertoires in blood. When four donors were compared, the shared fraction of clonotypes was around 5% for naive CD4, about 4% for naive CD8, 2% to 2.5% for memory CD4, and approximately 0.4% for memory CD8. Because the study included a small number of donors, the genetic and exposure-history diversity represented was limited. Pairwise subsampling led to the expectation that sequencing depth would affect the degree of clonotype sharing among donors. Naive subsets generally had larger estimated clonotype richness than memory subsets did. Clonotypes shared by all four sorted-subset donors showed higher generation probabilities than non-shared clonotypes.

CD8 naive samples consisted of CD45RO-negative cells that were positively selected for CCR7, yielding a CD45RA+CCR7+ population without TemRA cells. The donors were healthy, HIV-negative adults with no recently reported acute infections or vaccinations. Only Caucasian adults living in Nashville, Tennessee, USA were represented among the donors. After blood collection by leukapheresis, PBMCs were isolated using Ficoll-Histopaque density gradient centrifugation and then cryopreserved in the vapor phase of liquid nitrogen. Analytical flow cytometry was used to check the purity and quantity of each magnetically sorted T cell population. Each sorted fraction had its genomic DNA isolated and then quantified by UV absorbance on a Nanodrop 2000c. Using the deep immunoSEQ assay, TCR CDR3 regions were amplified from genomic DNA by multiplex PCR. Genomic DNA extracted from each cell subset was distributed evenly over all wells of several immunoSEQ 96-well plates, and each plate served as one replicate. For sorted subsets, each replicate PCR was loaded with approximately 190 ng genomic DNA, equivalent to 32,000 or so T cell genomes. The purified libraries were quantified using a Qubit 3.0 fluorometer, sized with a Bioanalyzer 2100, and then quantified again using the KAPA Library Quantification kit. A separate single-read 150-cycle Illumina NextSeq 550 flow cell was used to sequence each immunoSEQ 96-well plate. Under the source paper's analysis protocol: The immunoSEQ output contained only junctional sequences without quality scores, so filtering could not match that applied to full-length reads. To assign V/J genes and CDR3, sequences were annotated using PyIR, a Python wrapper for IgBLAST v1.9, with IMGT germline references. Reads were removed for weak V/J assignments (E-value above 1e-6), missing CDR3, stop codons, out-of-frame junctions, or ambiguous translated residues. V3J clonotypes were defined as sequences sharing the same inferred V gene, J gene, and CDR3 amino acid sequence. To compute the percentage overlap between repertoires, the number of shared unique clonotypes was divided by the size of the smaller repertoire. Three approaches were used to assess repertoire richness: RTK rarefaction, the Chao1 estimator, and Recon v2.1 estimates of unobserved clonotypes. Generation probabilities were computed with OLGA for all TCRbeta clonotypes obtained by the gDNA method from a handful of donors. TCRdb's version of the immuneACCESS table is confined to in-frame rearrangements and falls short of the full clone set. An unresolved V gene accounts for under half of the shortfall where checked; the remainder is of unknown origin. D and trimming come from the DNA, and the V and J calls and clone size come from that table. This sample is represented by about 2.1 million clones; 85% to 95% of them were singletons. Of the sample, less than 2% is held by the ten largest clones.

The receptor comes from a man between 18 and 35 years old in good health. Some clones in this sample may be carry-over from other donors' samples. The specimen was naive CD8+ T cells from PBMCs. The cell subset or site label here, explained by the study, means: CD45RA+CCR7+.

The CDR3 reads as follows: CASSARGTSGNEQFF. The nucleotide sequence reads as follows: TGCGCCAGCAGTGCCCGAGGGACTAGCGGGAATGAGCAGTTCTTC. The chain is made from TRBV10-2 and TRBJ2-1, with 12 junctional bases fitting TRBD2. V ends up 4 bases short and J 7 bases short, with an unmatched junction base count of 5. The CDR3 has 15 amino acids, counting the end cysteine and phenylalanine. Of all the DNA, just the CDR3 is kept, 45 bases in frame from base 1. CDR1 is given as WSHSY and CDR2 as SAAADI, both from the germline V gene.